One and the same sample provided the 18 T cell receptor beta chains below, sequenced in a study of early T cells in non-severe SARS-CoV-2 infection. TCRdb itself ran the 5' RACE reads through MiXCR, one entry per CDR3 protein. This repertoire shows tens of thousands of distinct CDR3 sequences, around 13% found once; its top ten account for roughly 1.3%. The sequenced sample consisted of whole blood. These receptor sequences come from an adult who was a healthcare worker with PCR-confirmed SARS-CoV-2 infection or an uninfected control (not recorded which).

This chain links TRBV20-1 with TRBJ2-1; possible D gene TRBD2, 5 bases. The CDR3 sequence is 14 residues long. Per germline, CDR1 DFQATT and CDR2 SNEGSKA (reference sequence). The V end was cut by 6 bases, the J end by 0 bases, with 12 bases between. DNA of the CDR3: TGCAGTGCGAACGGACTGATCTCCTACAATGAGCAGTTCTTC. Protein product: CSANGLISYNEQFF.

The chain carries TRBV9 and TRBJ2-7; D gene uncertain. This CDR3 is built from 15 residues. The V end was cut by 9 bases, the J end by 0 bases, with 19 bases between. Germline loops: CDR1 SGDLS, CDR2 YYNGEE. The DNA for the CDR3 is TGTGCCACCGAGATTGGGCGGAATTGCTCCTACGAGCAGTACTTC. The encoded protein is CATEIGRNCSYEQYF.

This clonotype was seen repeatedly, ten times or more. CDR3 residues: CSVIGQGKDTEAFF. In DNA, the CDR3 is TGCAGCGTCATCGGACAGGGGAAGGACACTGAAGCTTTCTTT. This chain connects TRBV29-1 to TRBJ1-1, with 9 positions matching TRBD1. CDR1 is SQVTM, CDR2 ANQGSEA, per germline. With V trimmed by 6 bases and J by 3 bases, 8 bases remained unmatched. This CDR3 is 14 amino acids long. Combining the CDR3 with reference TRBV29-1 and TRBJ1-1 gives the whole variable domain SAVISQKPSRDICQRGTSLTIQCQVDSQVTMMFWYRQQPGQSLTLIATANQGSEATYESGFVIDKFPISRPNLTFSTLTVSNMSPEDSSIYLCSVIGQGKDTEAFFGQGTRLTVV.

This clonotype was counted ten times or more. The gene calls are TRBV20-1 and TRBJ2-7, with 7 positions matching TRBD1. The ends lost 2 bases at V and 2 bases at J; junction bases unmatched: 3. This CDR3 has 13 residues. Germline V CDR1 and CDR2: DFQATT, SNEGSKA (reference sequence). CDR3 residues: CSARRDRAYEQYF. The CDR3 DNA is TGCAGTGCTAGACGGGACAGAGCCTACGAGCAGTACTTC.

This clonotype was seen at least ten times. V is TRBV20-1 and J is TRBJ2-2, with D possibly matching TRBD2 (6 bases). V was cut by 3 bases and J by 1 base, with 9 bases left in between. The V gene's germline CDR1 is DFQATT and CDR2 SNEGSKA (reference sequence). The CDR3 consists of 14 residues. For the CDR3, the DNA is TGCAGTGCTAGTGGTAGCGGGAACACCGGGGAGCTGTTTTTT. Amino acid sequence: CSASGSGNTGELFF.

This clonotype was seen repeatedly, ten times or more. The chain combines TRBV29-1 with TRBJ2-3; D possibly corresponds to TRBD2 (5 bases). V was clipped by 4 bases and J by 3 bases, with 11 bases between them. The germline CDR1 and CDR2 sequences are SQVTM and ANQGSEA. CDR3 length equals 13 residues. This CDR3 reads CSVGLASTDTQYF. Here the CDR3 DNA reads TGCAGCGTTGGGCTAGCCTCGACAGATACGCAGTATTTT.

This clonotype was observed many times. The genes are TRBV19 and TRBJ2-3; D gene ambiguous. V was clipped by 0 bases and J by 0 bases, with 7 bases between them. The CDR3 totals 15 residues. CDR1 and CDR2 from the germline V gene are LNHDA and SQIVND (reference sequence). In DNA form, the CDR3 reads TGTGCCAGTAGTATAGATGCGGCTAGCACAGATACGCAGTATTTT. Translated: CASSIDAASTDTQYF.

In this sample, this clonotype turned up many times. V usage is TRBV3-1 and J usage is TRBJ2-7; D tentatively fits TRBD1 or TRBD2 (5 bases each). This CDR3 has 14 residues. Germline CDR1 LGHDT, CDR2 YNNKEL (reference sequence). V was cut by 0 bases and J by 4 bases, with 10 bases left in between. The CDR3 DNA follows: TGTGCCAGCAGCCAAGATGTTGGGACGTACGAGCAGTACTTC. Amino acids: CASSQDVGTYEQYF.

Concerning this clonotype: Just one base apart from a much larger clone, this may be a read error. The rearrangement uses TRBV6-2 or TRBV6-3 and TRBJ2-1; perhaps TRBD2 as D (7 bases). The germline CDR1 and CDR2 sequences are MNHEY and SVGEGT. This CDR3 is built from 11 residues. The CDR3 reads CASSWGREQSF. For the CDR3, the DNA is TGTGCCAGCAGTTGGGGGCGGGAGCAGTCCTTC.

This clonotype was seen ten or more times. This chain uses TRBV6-2 or TRBV6-3 with TRBJ1-5, with 7 bases lining up with TRBD1. The V gene end was trimmed by 5 bases and the J gene end by 6 bases; junction bases not matched to a gene: 13. Germline V CDR1 and CDR2: MNHEY, SVGEGT. This CDR3 spans 16 amino acids. This chain's CDR3 is CASSDADRDPGQPQHF. The CDR3 coding sequence is TGTGCCAGCAGTGACGCAGACAGGGATCCAGGTCAGCCCCAGCATTTT.

There are many counts of this clonotype. CDR3 sequence (DNA): TGTGCCAGCAGCAAAGTAGGGACAGCCCTTTCCTACGAGCAGTACTTC. Residues: CASSKVGTALSYEQYF. The V gene is TRBV21-1, the J gene TRBJ2-7; no check of the table's D call, TRBD1, against the DNA was made. TRBV21-1 represents a pseudogene. The CDR3 spans 16 residues.

DNA for the CDR3: TGTGCCAGCAGTTCTCAGGGGCCAGATAATTCACCCCTCCACTTT. It encodes CASSSQGPDNSPLHF. This rearrangement joins TRBV6-5 to TRBJ1-6; perhaps TRBD1 as D (6 bases). The germline V gene encodes CDR1 MNHEY and CDR2 SVGAGI. CDR3 length equals 15 residues. Trimming removed 4 bases from V and 5 bases from J, with 12 bases in between.

This clonotype came up many times. The V call is TRBV20-1, the J call TRBJ2-7, with a possible D match to TRBD2 (5 bases). Germline lookup yields CDR1 DFQATT and CDR2 SNEGSKA (reference sequence). The CDR3 spans 14 residues. Trimming removed 0 bases at V and 3 bases at J, with 12 bases between. DNA of the CDR3: TGCAGTGCTAGAGATCCCGGGGTTGGCTACGAGCAGTACTTC. It codes for CSARDPGVGYEQYF.

In this sample, this clonotype turned up many times. The chain joins TRBV5-1 to TRBJ1-1; D gene unclear. The CDR3 sequence is 11 residues long. Per the germline V gene, CDR1 is SGHRS and CDR2 is YFSETQ. V was cut by 6 bases and J by 2 bases, with 5 bases left in between. The chain's CDR3 is CASKENTEAFF. CDR3 nucleotide sequence: TGCGCCAGCAAGGAAAACACTGAAGCTTTCTTT.

This clonotype was observed at least ten times. This chain links TRBV20-1 with TRBJ1-6, with TRBD1 matching 11 bases. Germline CDR1 DFQATT, CDR2 SNEGSKA (reference sequence). CDR3 size: 14 residues. V dropped 3 bases and J dropped 9; count of bases not matched to a gene: 4. Here the CDR3 DNA reads TGCAGTGCTAGTACCGGGACAGGGGGTTCACCCCTCCACTTT. Amino acid sequence: CSASTGTGGSPLHF.

This clonotype was found many times. The chain has TRBV11-2 and TRBJ1-1, with D hard to call. Germline CDR1 is SGHAT and CDR2 is FQNNGV. The V end lost 5 bases, the J end lost 1 base, and 11 bases lay between the germline ends. CDR3 length: 14 amino acids. As DNA, the CDR3 is TGTGCCAGCAGCGTACCCGACAAGAACACTGAAGCTTTCTTT. Its translation: CASSVPDKNTEAFF.

This clonotype is deemed medium-sized. The chain is built from TRBV6-2 or TRBV6-3 and TRBJ2-1; D remains unclear. There are 11 residues in the CDR3. In germline, CDR1 is MNHEY, CDR2 SVGEGT. Between the trimmed V and J ends, which lost 2 bases and 8 bases, there was a span of 4 bases. The CDR3 protein is CASSYDDEQFF. DNA of the CDR3: TGTGCCAGCAGTTACGATGATGAGCAGTTCTTC.

This clonotype was counted a few times. J is TRBJ2-3 and V is TRBV4-3, with D uncertain. V gave up 0 bases and J gave up 0 bases, with 13 bases separating them. Germline loops: CDR1 LGHNA, CDR2 YSLEER. The CDR3 length is 17 residues. This CDR3 is CASSQESLGRSTDTQYF. As DNA, the CDR3 is TGCGCCAGCAGCCAAGAGTCACTCGGGCGGAGCACAGATACGCAGTATTTT.